The T cell receptor (beta chain) described here comes from a study of T-cell memory formation after mild COVID-19. Study results and limitations: The pre-infection memory compartment contained some responding clones, suggesting cross-reactive memory joined. Day 15 to 85 contracting clones showed balanced CD4/CD8; later expanders leaned CD4+. For contracting clones, CD4+ ones sat mainly in CM and EM, CD8+ in EMRA.

As regards this clonotype: What it binds is unknown.

V lost 2 bases to trimming and J lost 3 bases; unmatched junction nucleotides: 4. Germline assignment: CDR1 SGDLS and CDR2 YYNGEE. The CDR3 length is 15 residues. With constant-segment primers, 5'RACE yielded cDNA libraries of TCR alpha and TCR beta that carried sample barcodes and UMIs. TCRdb re-derived calls from the 5' RACE reads in MiXCR, one entry per CDR3 protein. The sample gives around 390,000 distinct CDR3 sequences, around a sixth of which show up once; 20% to 25% is in the top ten. Sequences were obtained from PBMCs or a T cell subset sorted from them (not recorded which). The sequence came from a man in his late teens or twenties who had mild COVID-19 (a few samples of this study predate the infection). Cell type and time point are not known. V usage is TRBV9 and J usage is TRBJ2-1; TRBD1 agrees at 8 bases. The CDR3 DNA follows: TGTGCCAGCAGCGTCGCAGGGGGCGGCTACAATGAGCAGTTCTTC. This gives the protein CASSVAGGGYNEQFF.